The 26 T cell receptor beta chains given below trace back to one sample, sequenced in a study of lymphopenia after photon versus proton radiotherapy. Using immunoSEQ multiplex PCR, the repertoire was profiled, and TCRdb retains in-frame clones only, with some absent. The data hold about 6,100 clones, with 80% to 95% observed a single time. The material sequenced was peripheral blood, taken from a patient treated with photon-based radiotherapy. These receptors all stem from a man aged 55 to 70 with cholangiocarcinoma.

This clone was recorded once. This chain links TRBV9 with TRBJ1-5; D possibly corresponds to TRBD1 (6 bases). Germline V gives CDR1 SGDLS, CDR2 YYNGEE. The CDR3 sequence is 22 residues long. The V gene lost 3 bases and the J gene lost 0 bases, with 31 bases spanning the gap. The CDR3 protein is CASSGGLGADTQNLYSNQPQHF. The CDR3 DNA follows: TGTGCCAGCAGCGGGGGCTTGGGGGCTGATACCCAAAACCTGTATAGCAATCAGCCCCAGCATTTT.

CDR3 bases: TGTGCCAGCAGTCCAGATCAGGGCAGCACATCTGAAGCTTTCTTT. Protein product: CASSPDQGSTSEAFF. J is TRBJ1-1 and V is TRBV6-5; D possibly corresponds to TRBD1 (5 bases). Germline V gene data show CDR1 as MNHEY and CDR2 as SVGAGI. The V end was cut by 5 bases, the J end by 6 bases, with 19 bases between. The CDR3 runs 15 residues.

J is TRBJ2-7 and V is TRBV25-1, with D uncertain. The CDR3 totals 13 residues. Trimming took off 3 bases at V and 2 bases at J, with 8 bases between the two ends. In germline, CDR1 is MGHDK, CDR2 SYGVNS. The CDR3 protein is CASSDLGPYEQYF. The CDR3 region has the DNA TGTGCCAGCAGTGACCTGGGCCCCTACGAGCAGTACTTC.

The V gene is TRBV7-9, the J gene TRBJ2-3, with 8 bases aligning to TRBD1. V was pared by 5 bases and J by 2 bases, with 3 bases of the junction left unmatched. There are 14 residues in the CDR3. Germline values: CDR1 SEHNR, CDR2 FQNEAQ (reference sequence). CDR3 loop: CASSRTGNTDTQYF. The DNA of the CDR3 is TGTGCCAGCAGCAGGACAGGGAACACAGATACGCAGTATTTT.

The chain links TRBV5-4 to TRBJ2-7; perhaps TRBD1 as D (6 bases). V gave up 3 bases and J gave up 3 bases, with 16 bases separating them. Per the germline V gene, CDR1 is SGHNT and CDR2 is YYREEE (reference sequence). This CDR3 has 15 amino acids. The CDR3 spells CASSSRDKGIYEQYF. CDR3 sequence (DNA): TGTGCCAGCAGCTCCCGGGACAAGGGAATCTACGAGCAGTACTTC.

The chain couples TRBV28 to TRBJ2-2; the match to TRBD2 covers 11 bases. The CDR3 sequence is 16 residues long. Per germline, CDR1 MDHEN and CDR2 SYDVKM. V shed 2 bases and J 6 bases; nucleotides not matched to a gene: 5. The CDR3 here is CASSLPQLAGAGELFF. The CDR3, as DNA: TGTGCCAGCAGTTTACCTCAACTAGCGGGAGCCGGGGAGCTGTTTTTT.

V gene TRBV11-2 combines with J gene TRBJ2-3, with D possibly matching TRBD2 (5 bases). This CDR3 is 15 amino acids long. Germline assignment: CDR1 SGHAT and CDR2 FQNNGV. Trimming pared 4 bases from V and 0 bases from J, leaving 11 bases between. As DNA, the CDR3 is TGTGCCAGCAGCTCCATCCGGGGAAGCACAGATACGCAGTATTTT. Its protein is CASSSIRGSTDTQYF. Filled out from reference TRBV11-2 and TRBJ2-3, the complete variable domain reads EAGVAQSPRYKIIEKRQSVAFWCNPISGHATLYWYQQILGQGPKLLIQFQNNGVVDDSQLPKDRFSAERLKGVDSTLKIQPAKLEDSAVYLCASSSIRGSTDTQYFGPGTRLTVL.

The CDR3 sequence is CASSLLGDPYNEQFF. The CDR3 DNA sequence: TGTGCCAGCAGCCTTTTGGGGGATCCGTACAATGAGCAGTTCTTC. The J gene is TRBJ2-1, the V gene TRBV11-2; D assignment may be TRBD1 or TRBD2 (5 bases each). In germline, CDR1 is SGHAT, CDR2 FQNNGV. This CDR3 spans 15 amino acids. V shed 5 bases and J shed 4 bases, with 15 bases lying between them.

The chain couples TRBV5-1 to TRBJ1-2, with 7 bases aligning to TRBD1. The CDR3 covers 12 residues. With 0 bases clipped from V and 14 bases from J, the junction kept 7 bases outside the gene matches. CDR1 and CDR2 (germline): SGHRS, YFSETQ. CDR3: CASSLDTGVRTF. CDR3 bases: TGCGCCAGCAGCTTGGATACAGGGGTGAGGACCTTC.

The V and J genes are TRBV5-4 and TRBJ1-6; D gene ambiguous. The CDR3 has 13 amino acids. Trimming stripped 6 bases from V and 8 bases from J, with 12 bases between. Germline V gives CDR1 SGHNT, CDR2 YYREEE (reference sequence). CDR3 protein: CASKTNPDSPLHF. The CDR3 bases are TGTGCCAGCAAGACTAACCCAGATTCACCCCTCCACTTT.

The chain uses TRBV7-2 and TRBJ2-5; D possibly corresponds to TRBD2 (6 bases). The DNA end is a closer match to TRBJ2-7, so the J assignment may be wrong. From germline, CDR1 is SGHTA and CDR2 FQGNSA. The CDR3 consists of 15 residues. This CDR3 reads CASSLVRRGSYEQYF. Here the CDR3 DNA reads TGTGCCAGCAGCTTAGTGAGACGGGGGTCCTACGAGCAGTACTTC.

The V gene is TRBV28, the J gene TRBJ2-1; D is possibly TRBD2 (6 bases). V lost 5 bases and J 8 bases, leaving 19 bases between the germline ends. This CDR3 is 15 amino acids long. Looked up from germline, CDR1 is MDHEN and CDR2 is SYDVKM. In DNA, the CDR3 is TGTGCCAGCAGTCACCCGACTAGATCCTGGGATGAGCAGTTCTTC. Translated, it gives CASSHPTRSWDEQFF.

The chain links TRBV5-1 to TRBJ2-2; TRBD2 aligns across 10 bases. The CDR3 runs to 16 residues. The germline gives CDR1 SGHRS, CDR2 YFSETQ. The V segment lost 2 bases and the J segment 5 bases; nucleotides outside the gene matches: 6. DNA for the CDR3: TGCGCCAGCAGCTTATCTAGCGGGAGAGGGACCGGGGAGCTGTTTTTT. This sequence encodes CASSLSSGRGTGELFF.

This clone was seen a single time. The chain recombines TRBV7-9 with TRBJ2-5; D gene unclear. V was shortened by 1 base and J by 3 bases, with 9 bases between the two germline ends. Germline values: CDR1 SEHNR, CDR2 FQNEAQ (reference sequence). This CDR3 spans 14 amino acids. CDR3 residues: CASSLGVAKETQYF. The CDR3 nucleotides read TGTGCCAGCAGCTTAGGTGTGGCCAAAGAGACCCAGTACTTC.

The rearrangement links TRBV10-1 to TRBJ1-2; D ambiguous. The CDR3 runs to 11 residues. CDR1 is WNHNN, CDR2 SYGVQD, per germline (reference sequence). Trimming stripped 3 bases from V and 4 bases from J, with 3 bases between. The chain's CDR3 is CASSDGYGYTF. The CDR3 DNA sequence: TGCGCCAGCAGTGACGGCTATGGCTACACCTTC.

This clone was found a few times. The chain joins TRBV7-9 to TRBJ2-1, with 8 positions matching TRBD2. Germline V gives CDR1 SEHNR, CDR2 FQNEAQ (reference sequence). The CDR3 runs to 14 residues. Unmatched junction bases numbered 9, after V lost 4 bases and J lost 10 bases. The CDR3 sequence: CASSSQTSVVEQFF. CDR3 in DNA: TGTGCCAGCAGCTCCCAGACTAGCGTTGTCGAGCAGTTCTTC.

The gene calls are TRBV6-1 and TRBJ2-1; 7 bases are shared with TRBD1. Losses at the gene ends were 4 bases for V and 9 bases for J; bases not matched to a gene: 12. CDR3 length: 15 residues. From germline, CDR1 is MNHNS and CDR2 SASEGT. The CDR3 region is CASSVSGTVSGEQFF. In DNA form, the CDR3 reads TGTGCCAGCAGTGTGTCCGGGACAGTCAGTGGTGAGCAGTTCTTC.

The CDR3 bases are TGTGCCAGCAGTTACGGGGGCGGCGGGTATGGCTACACCTTC. It codes for CASSYGGGGYGYTF. This sequence joins TRBV6-5 and TRBJ1-2; TRBD1 might be the D (6 bases). Germline V gene lookup returns CDR1 MNHEY and CDR2 SVGAGI. The V gene lost 2 bases and the J gene lost 5 bases, with 12 bases spanning the gap. The CDR3 contains 14 residues.

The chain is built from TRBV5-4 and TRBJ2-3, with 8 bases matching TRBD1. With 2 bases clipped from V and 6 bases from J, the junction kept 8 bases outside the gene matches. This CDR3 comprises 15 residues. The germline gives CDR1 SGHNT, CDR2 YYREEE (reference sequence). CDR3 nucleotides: TGTGCCAGCAGCTTACCCGGGACAGGTCGTGATACGCAGTATTTT. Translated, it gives CASSLPGTGRDTQYF.

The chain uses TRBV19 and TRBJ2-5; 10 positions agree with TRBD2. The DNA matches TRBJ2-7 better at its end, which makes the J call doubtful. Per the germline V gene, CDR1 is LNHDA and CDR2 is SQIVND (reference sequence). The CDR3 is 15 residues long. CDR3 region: CASSIRLAGDHEQYF. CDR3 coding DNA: TGTGCCAGTAGTATAAGGCTAGCGGGAGACCACGAGCAGTACTTC.

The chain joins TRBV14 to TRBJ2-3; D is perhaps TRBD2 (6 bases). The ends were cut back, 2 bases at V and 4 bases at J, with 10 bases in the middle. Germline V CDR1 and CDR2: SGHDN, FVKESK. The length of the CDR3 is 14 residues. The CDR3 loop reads CASSQREDSDTQYF. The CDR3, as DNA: TGTGCCAGCAGCCAAAGGGAGGACTCAGATACGCAGTATTTT.

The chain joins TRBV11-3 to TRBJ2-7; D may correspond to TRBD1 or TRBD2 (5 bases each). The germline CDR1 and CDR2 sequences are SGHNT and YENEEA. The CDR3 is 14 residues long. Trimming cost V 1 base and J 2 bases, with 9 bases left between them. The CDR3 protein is CASSLGGTAYEQYF. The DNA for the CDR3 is TGTGCCAGCAGCTTAGGAGGGACGGCCTACGAGCAGTACTTC. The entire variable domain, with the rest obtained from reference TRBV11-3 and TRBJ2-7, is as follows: EAGVVQSPRYKIIEKKQPVAFWCNPISGHNTLYWYLQNLGQGPELLIRYENEEAVDDSQLPKDRFSAERLKGVDSTLKIQPAELGDSAVYLCASSLGGTAYEQYFGPGTRLTVT.

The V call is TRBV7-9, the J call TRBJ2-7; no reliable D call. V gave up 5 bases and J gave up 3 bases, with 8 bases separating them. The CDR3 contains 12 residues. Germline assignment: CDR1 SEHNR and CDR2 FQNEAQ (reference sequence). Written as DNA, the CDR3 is TGTGCCAGCAGCCCAGCTGACTACGAGCAGTACTTC. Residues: CASSPADYEQYF.

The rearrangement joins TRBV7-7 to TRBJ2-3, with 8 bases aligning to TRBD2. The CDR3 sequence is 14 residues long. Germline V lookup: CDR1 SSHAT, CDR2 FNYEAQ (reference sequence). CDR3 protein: CATPRAGEGDTQYF. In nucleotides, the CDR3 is TGTGCTACCCCGCGAGCGGGAGAGGGAGATACGCAGTATTTT. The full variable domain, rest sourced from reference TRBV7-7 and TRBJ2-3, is GAGVSQSPRYKVTKRGQDVTLRCDPISSHATLYWYQQALGQGPEFLTYFNYEAQPDKSGLPSDRFSAERPEGSISTLTIQRTEQRDSAMYRCATPRAGEGDTQYFGPGTRLTVL.

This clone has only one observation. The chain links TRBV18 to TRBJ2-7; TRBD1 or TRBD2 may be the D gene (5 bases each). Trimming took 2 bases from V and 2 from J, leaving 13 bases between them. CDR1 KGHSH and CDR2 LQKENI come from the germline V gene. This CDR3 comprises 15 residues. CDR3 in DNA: TGTGCCAGCTCACCAGGGGACCGGAACCCCTACGAGCAGTACTTC. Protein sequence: CASSPGDRNPYEQYF.

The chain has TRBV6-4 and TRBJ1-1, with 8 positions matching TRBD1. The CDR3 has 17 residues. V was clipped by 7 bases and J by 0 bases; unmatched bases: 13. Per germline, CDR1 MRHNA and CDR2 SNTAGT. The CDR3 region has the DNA TGTGCCAGCATATTGGGGGGGGACAGGCTTATGAACACTGAAGCTTTCTTT. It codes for CASILGGDRLMNTEAFF.